Sequencing of this T cell receptor beta chain was carried out in a study of shared clonotypes between healthy human individuals. Across the whole study: Every donor yielded three CD4 naive, three CD4 memory, two CD8 naive and one CD8 memory plate.

Trimming stripped 4 bases from V and 7 bases from J, with 14 bases between. CDR1 SGHVS and CDR2 FNYEAQ come from the germline V gene. The CDR3 is 15 amino acids. Libraries were prepared by immunoSEQ multiplex PCR; TCRdb keeps only in-frame clonotypes and omits some of them. The table has roughly 2,300,000 clones, about 90% seen once. The sequence was collected from a man aged 18 to 30 in good health. Some clones in this sample may be carry-over from other donors' samples. The chain carries TRBV7-6 and TRBJ1-6; D may be TRBD1 (5 bases). Sequencing used naive CD4+ T cells from PBMCs. Subset specified: CD45RA+ positively selected. CDR3 coding DNA: TGTGCCAGCAGCTCCTCGGGGGGTAGGAATTCACCCCTCCACTTT. Its protein is CASSSSGGRNSPLHF.